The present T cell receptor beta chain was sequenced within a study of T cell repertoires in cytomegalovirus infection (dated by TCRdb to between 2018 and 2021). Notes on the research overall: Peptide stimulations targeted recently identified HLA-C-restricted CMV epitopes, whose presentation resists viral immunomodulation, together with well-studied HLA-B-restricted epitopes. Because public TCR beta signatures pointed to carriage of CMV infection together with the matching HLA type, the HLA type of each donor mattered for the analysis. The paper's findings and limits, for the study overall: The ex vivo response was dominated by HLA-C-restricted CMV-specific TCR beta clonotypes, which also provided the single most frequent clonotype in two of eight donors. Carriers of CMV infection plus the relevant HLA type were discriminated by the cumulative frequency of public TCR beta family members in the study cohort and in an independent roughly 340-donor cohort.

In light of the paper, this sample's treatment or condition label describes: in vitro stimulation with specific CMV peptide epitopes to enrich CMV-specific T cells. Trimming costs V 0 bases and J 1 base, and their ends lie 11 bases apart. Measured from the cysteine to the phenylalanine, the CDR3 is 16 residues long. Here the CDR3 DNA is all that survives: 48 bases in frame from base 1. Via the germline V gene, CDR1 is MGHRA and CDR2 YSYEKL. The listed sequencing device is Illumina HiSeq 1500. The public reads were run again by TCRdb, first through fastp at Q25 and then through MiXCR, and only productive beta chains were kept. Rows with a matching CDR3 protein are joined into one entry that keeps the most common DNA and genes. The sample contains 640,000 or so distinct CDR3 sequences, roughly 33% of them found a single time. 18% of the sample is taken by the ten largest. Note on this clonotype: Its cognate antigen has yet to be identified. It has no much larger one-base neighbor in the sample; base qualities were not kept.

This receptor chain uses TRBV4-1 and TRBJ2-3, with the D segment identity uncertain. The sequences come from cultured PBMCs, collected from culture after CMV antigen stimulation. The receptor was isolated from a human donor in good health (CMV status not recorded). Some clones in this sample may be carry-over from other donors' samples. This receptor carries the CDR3 CASSQDPRGGTDTQYF. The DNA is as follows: TGCGCCAGCAGCCAAGATCCCCGTGGTGGCACAGATACGCAGTATTTT.